Below, 13 T cell receptor beta chains from the same sample are listed, as sequenced in a study of shared T cell receptors in the human thymus. This table comes from immunoSEQ multiplex PCR, and its TCRdb copy is limited to in-frame clones, with some not included. Found here are 700,000 or so clones, 80% to 90% of them singletons; the top ten hold roughly 0.01%. These data were also filed under a second study, of human thymus T cells.

Material for sequencing was thymocytes. All receptors come from a girl under three years old with a congenital heart defect.

The CDR3 DNA reads as TGTGCCAGCAGCAGGACCGAGGGCTCCTACGAGCAGTACTTC. It specifies CASSRTEGSYEQYF. This chain joins TRBV28 and TRBJ2-7, with a tentative D call TRBD2 (5 bases). There are 14 residues in the CDR3. Germline CDR1 reads MDHEN; CDR2 reads SYDVKM. Trimming stripped 6 bases from V and 0 bases from J, with 12 bases between.

J is TRBJ2-7 and V is TRBV28, with a possible D match to TRBD2 (5 bases). V lost 3 bases and J 1 base, leaving 28 bases between the germline ends. CDR1 and CDR2 (germline): MDHEN, SYDVKM. CDR3 length: 20 amino acids. As DNA, the CDR3 is TGTGCCAGCAGTTTCCGGGATTTTGTTCGGACGGTCGACCAATCCTACGAGCAGTACTTC. It yields the protein CASSFRDFVRTVDQSYEQYF. Full variable domain (remainder filled in from reference TRBV28 and TRBJ2-7): DVKVTQSSRYLVKRTGEKVFLECVQDMDHENMFWYRQDPGLGLRLIYFSYDVKMKEKGDIPEGYSVSREKKERFSLILESASTNQTSMYLCASSFRDFVRTVDQSYEQYFGPGTRLTVT.

The genes are TRBV30 and TRBJ1-6; 8 positions match TRBD1. V dropped 2 bases and J dropped 9; count of bases not matched to a gene: 6. The germline V gene encodes CDR1 GTSNPN and CDR2 SVGIG (reference sequence). CDR3 length equals 14 residues. CDR3 nucleotide sequence: TGTGCCTGGAGTAAGGACAGGGAGGTTTCACCCCTCCACTTT. Translating it yields CAWSKDREVSPLHF.

V and J are TRBV5-1 and TRBJ2-7; D may be TRBD1 (6 bases). The CDR3 runs 19 residues. Between the trimmed V and J ends, which lost 0 bases and 0 bases, there was a span of 22 bases. Germline lookup yields CDR1 SGHRS and CDR2 YFSETQ. CDR3 sequence reads: CASSLGPRTVGSSSYEQYF. CDR3 nucleotide sequence: TGCGCCAGCAGCTTGGGTCCTCGGACAGTAGGGTCAAGCTCCTACGAGCAGTACTTC.

The V call is TRBV4-3, the J call TRBJ2-1; 10 positions agree with TRBD1. The V segment lost 0 bases and the J segment 3 bases; nucleotides outside the gene matches: 2. This CDR3 has 16 residues. CDR1 is LGHNA, CDR2 YSLEER, per germline. CDR3 nucleotide sequence: TGCGCCAGCAGCCAAGATGGGGACAGGGGCTACAATGAGCAGTTCTTC. Translating gives CASSQDGDRGYNEQFF.

On this clone: Germline and junction disagree at one end, which may indicate a read error. V is TRBV9 and J is TRBJ2-3; TRBD2 might be the D (6 bases). The CDR3 contains 14 residues. Germline CDR1 reads SGDLS; CDR2 reads YYNGEE. CDR3 sequence (DNA): TGTGCCAGCAGAGTAGCGGTGGTCGCAGATACGCAGTATTTT. This encodes CASRVAVVADTQYF.

This chain links TRBV6-5 with TRBJ1-6; 7 bases fit TRBD1. Germline CDR1 MNHEY, CDR2 SVGAGI. With V trimmed by 0 bases and J by 8 bases, 4 bases remained unmatched. The CDR3 is 15 residues long. CDR3 protein: CASSYSGQGDSPLHF. CDR3 in DNA: TGTGCCAGCAGTTACTCGGGCCAGGGGGATTCACCCCTCCACTTT.

The chain couples TRBV5-1 to TRBJ1-3; tentative D call: TRBD1 (6 bases). Deletions cut 5 bases from V and 0 bases from J, with 12 bases between. CDR1 is SGHRS and CDR2 is YFSETQ in the germline V gene. This CDR3 comprises 15 residues. This chain's CDR3 is CASRWDNRSGNTIYF. Here the CDR3 DNA reads TGCGCCAGCAGATGGGACAATCGCTCTGGAAACACCATATATTTT.

The chain combines TRBV12-5 with TRBJ1-2, with TRBD1 identical over 7 bases. CDR1 and CDR2 (germline): LGHNT, FRNRAP. Trimming at V came to 5 bases and at J to 6 bases, leaving 12 bases not matched to a gene. The length of the CDR3 is 15 residues. The CDR3 DNA reads TGTGCTAGTGGTCCTACTCCCACAGGGGTGGATGGCTACACCTTC. Its protein is CASGPTPTGVDGYTF.

This clone showed up just once. The rearrangement uses TRBV5-4 and TRBJ2-1; D is undetermined. The CDR3 spans 15 residues. V was pared by 3 bases and J by 7 bases, with 17 bases between. From germline, CDR1 is SGHNT and CDR2 YYREEE (reference sequence). The DNA for the CDR3 is TGTGCCAGCAGCTCCCTGACCAGGTTGTTTAATGAGCAGTTCTTC. This codes for CASSSLTRLFNEQFF.

The V gene is TRBV7-2, the J gene TRBJ2-1; the match to TRBD2 covers 9 bases. V lost 5 bases, J lost 2 bases, and 16 bases stayed unmatched. CDR3 size: 19 residues. The germline V gene encodes CDR1 SGHTA and CDR2 FQGNSA. The CDR3 is CASSDRGSAGGCTYNEQFF. Here the CDR3 DNA reads TGTGCCAGCAGCGATAGGGGGTCTGCGGGGGGGTGTACCTACAATGAGCAGTTCTTC.

The chain is built from TRBV5-8 and TRBJ2-3, with 7 bases aligning to TRBD1. CDR1 SGHTS and CDR2 YDEGEE come from the germline V gene. This CDR3 contains 19 residues. Trimming at V came to 4 bases and at J to 2 bases, leaving 19 bases not matched to a gene. Written as DNA, the CDR3 is TGTGCCAGCAGCCCGCCGGGACACTCCCCAGGGGGTAACACAGATACGCAGTATTTT. Protein product: CASSPPGHSPGGNTDTQYF.

The V and J genes are TRBV29-1 and TRBJ2-5, with D possibly TRBD1 on 6 matching bases. The CDR3 contains 14 residues. The V and J ends lost 6 bases and 5 bases respectively, with 19 bases between them. Germline V gene sequence: CDR1 SQVTM, CDR2 ANQGSEA. This CDR3 reads CSVLDRQKGETQYF. DNA of the CDR3: TGCAGCGTCCTGGACAGACAAAAAGGGGAGACCCAGTACTTC.